A selection of T cell receptor beta chains follows, all from one sample in a study of PD-L1 blockade in urothelial cancer. The data were produced by immunoSEQ multiplex PCR, yet TCRdb's version contains in-frame clones alone and is incomplete. The sample lists about 56,000 clones, less than 90% occurring once. Sequencing used PBMCs, obtained around atezolizumab (anti-PD-L1) treatment. Receptors originate from a man between 65 and 85 years old with urothelial cancer. The CDR3 runs from the conserved cysteine through the conserved F or W. Fields, in order: V gene, D gene, CDR3 length, CDR3 protein. The D gene is left open where the match is weak.

TRBV29-1 TRBD2 18 CSVPGLASSASSTDTQYF
TRBV4-1 TRBD2 16 CASSPVGTSGTYEQYF
TRBV12-5 . 13 CASGLASGNTIYF
TRBV28 TRBD1 15 CASSSGQGPYTEAFF
TRBV6-4 . 15 CASSFEPGHNYGYTF
TRBV11-2 TRBD2 16 CASSLGLAELSYEQYF
TRBV19 . 14 CASSGQGVNYGYTF
TRBV19 . 15 CASTPTRGGPYEQYF
TRBV20-1 . 10 CSALNEKLFF
TRBV11-2 TRBD2 15 CASSFGTSGYNEQFF
TRBV2 TRBD2 18 CASSKGLAGGPYTGELFF
TRBV4-2 . 16 CASSPEFGANTGELFF
TRBV6-4 TRBD1 14 CASASGQGNTEAFF
TRBV10-3 TRBD1 14 CAISEGQGDYGYTF
TRBV11-1 TRBD2 16 CASSQGTSGRVETQYF
TRBV10-3 . 11 CAIRQDYEQYF
TRBV30 . 15 CAWSVQAGPNQPQHF
TRBV7-9 TRBD1 15 CASSVSMGTETEQFF
TRBV5-5 . 12 CASSLGVYEQYF
TRBV5-1 TRBD1 15 CASSLTPTGPEKLFF